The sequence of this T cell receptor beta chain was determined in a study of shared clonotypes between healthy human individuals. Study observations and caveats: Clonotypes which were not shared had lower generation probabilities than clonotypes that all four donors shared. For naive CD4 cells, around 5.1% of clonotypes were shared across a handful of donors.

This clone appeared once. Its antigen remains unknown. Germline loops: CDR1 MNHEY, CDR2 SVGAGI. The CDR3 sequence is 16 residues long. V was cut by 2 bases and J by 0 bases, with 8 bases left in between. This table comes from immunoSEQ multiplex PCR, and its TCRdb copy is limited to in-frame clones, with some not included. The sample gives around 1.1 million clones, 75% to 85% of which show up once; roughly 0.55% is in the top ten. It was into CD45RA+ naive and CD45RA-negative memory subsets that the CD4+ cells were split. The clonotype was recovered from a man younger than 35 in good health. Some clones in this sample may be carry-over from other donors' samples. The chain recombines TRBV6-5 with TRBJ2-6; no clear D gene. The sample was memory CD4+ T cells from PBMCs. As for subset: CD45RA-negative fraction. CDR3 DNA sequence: TGTGCCAGCAGTTACGACGGGCTCTCTGGGGCCAACGTCCTGACTTTC. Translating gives CASSYDGLSGANVLTF.